A selection of T cell receptor beta chains follows, all from one sample in a study of blood T cell repertoires in COVID-19. Assay: immunoSEQ multiplex PCR; the TCRdb copy retains only in-frame clones and omits some. In the table there are roughly 120,000 clones, roughly nine tenths of which are singletons. The sample consisted of peripheral blood. Receptors were obtained from a man between 65 and 79 years old with active or convalescent COVID-19. The CDR3 runs from the conserved cysteine through the conserved F or W.

v_gene,j_gene,CDR3aa
TRBV29-1,TRBJ2-2,CSVVRRGGEGELFF
TRBV28,TRBJ1-5,CASNPRFQGGNQPQHF
TRBV3-1/TRBV3-2,TRBJ1-2,CASSQGGRGYTF
TRBV10-3,TRBJ1-2,CAISGGQAFGYTF
TRBV5-1,TRBJ1-2,CASSTTGQGNYGYTF
TRBV5-5,TRBJ1-2,CASSLESLTRSGF
TRBV7-2,TRBJ1-2,CASSPQGLDYGYTF
TRBV12-5,TRBJ1-1,CASGFGAGGAFF
TRBV7-9,TRBJ2-2,CASSLVWTSDTGELFF
TRBV10-3,TRBJ1-5,CAISEAGEGNQPQHF
TRBV4-2,TRBJ2-7,CASSQDLGTSGSEQYF
TRBV28,TRBJ1-2,CASSLGGNYGYTF
TRBV28,TRBJ2-5,CATTLRTSGRAFQETPYF
TRBV19,TRBJ2-5,CASSMGQGEILPGQETQYF
TRBV6-5,TRBJ2-7,CASSYGQGFDEQYF
TRBV7-9,TRBJ2-7,CASSEGRWVYEQYF
TRBV9,TRBJ2-1,CASSLGVVYSYNEQFF
TRBV2,TRBJ2-1,CASSARPGQSLGNEQFF
TRBV19,TRBJ2-1,CASSPPGTGNNEQFF
TRBV28,TRBJ2-3,CASSFGDTQYF
TRBV7-9,TRBJ2-7,CASSLAGPYEQYF
TRBV11-2,TRBJ2-2,CASSLGVAGELFF
TRBV27,TRBJ2-3,CASSFTASTDTQYF
TRBV11-2,TRBJ1-1,CASSPRRERTEAFF
TRBV7-9,TRBJ2-7,CASSFGGGGEQYF
TRBV5-1,TRBJ2-7,CASSWSGGEAYEQYF